Shown below are 28 T cell receptor beta chains from a single sample sequenced in a study of cytomegalovirus exposure and HLA in healthy donors. PCR was performed using 60 Vbeta and 13 Jbeta primers. Assay: immunoSEQ multiplex PCR; the TCRdb copy retains only in-frame clones and omits some. The sample has around 64,000 clones, approximately 80% seen once. What was sequenced was PBMCs. These receptors came from a man between 18 and 35 years old in good health and CMV-seropositive.

On this clone: Other DNA sequences in the same sample also yield this CDR3. This rearrangement joins TRBV19 to TRBJ1-5; D gene unclear. Germline V CDR1 and CDR2: LNHDA, SQIVND (reference sequence). V lost 4 bases to trimming and J lost 1 base, with 5 bases between them. There are 13 residues in the CDR3. For the CDR3, the DNA is TGTGCCAGTAGTACGACAAGCAATCAGCCCCAGCATTTT. Translated: CASSTTSNQPQHF.

The chain joins TRBV6-1 to TRBJ1-5; 7 positions match TRBD1. There are 13 residues in the CDR3. V shed 7 bases and J 6 bases; nucleotides not matched to a gene: 6. Germline CDR1 and CDR2: MNHNS and SASEGT. In DNA, the CDR3 is TGTGCCAGCATAGGACAGGATGGTCAGCCCCAGCATTTT. It specifies CASIGQDGQPQHF.

V gene TRBV4-1 combines with J gene TRBJ2-7; D is unclear. Germline-derived CDR1 and CDR2 are MGHRA and YSYEKL. The CDR3 length is 14 residues. V lost 3 bases, J lost 1 base, and 10 bases lay in between. CDR3 nucleotides: TGCGCCAGCAGCCAGGCTTACCCATCCTACGAGCAGTACTTC. Its protein is CASSQAYPSYEQYF.

The V call is TRBV2, the J call TRBJ1-2; 7 bases agree with TRBD1. The CDR3 is 15 amino acids. Germline V gene lookup returns CDR1 SNHLY and CDR2 FYNNEI. Trimming at V came to 6 bases and at J to 8 bases, leaving 15 bases not matched to a gene. DNA for the CDR3: TGTGCCAGCAGCGGACGGGAGACAGGGATTCGGGGCTACACCTTC. Encoded protein: CASSGRETGIRGYTF.

The chain employs TRBV30 and TRBJ2-5; TRBD2 matches at 11 bases. The V gene's germline CDR1 is GTSNPN and CDR2 SVGIG (reference sequence). With 4 bases clipped from V and 6 bases from J, the junction kept 7 bases outside the gene matches. The CDR3 has 14 residues. This CDR3 is CAWNSGGAPKTQYF. CDR3 bases: TGTGCCTGGAATAGCGGGGGGGCCCCGAAGACCCAGTACTTC.

V gene TRBV16 combines with J gene TRBJ2-7; 8 nucleotides agree with TRBD1. Germline CDR1 KGHSY, CDR2 FQNENV. This CDR3 is 15 amino acids long. V lost 4 bases and J lost 0; bases outside the gene matches: 5. CDR3 bases: TGTGCCAGCAGCCCGGGACAGGACACCTCCTACGAGCAGTACTTC. Translated, it gives CASSPGQDTSYEQYF.

In its sample, this clone was seen a few times. The V and J genes are TRBV13 and TRBJ2-3; TRBD1 matches at 7 bases. The junction had 12 bases not matched to a gene; V was cut back by 6 bases and J by 6 bases. This CDR3 is 15 amino acids long. The V gene's germline CDR1 is PRHDT and CDR2 FYEKMQ (reference sequence). The CDR3 nucleotides read TGTGCCAGCAGACCAACAGGGGCTGGAAAGGATACGCAGTATTTT. Encoded protein: CASRPTGAGKDTQYF.

J is TRBJ1-1 and V is TRBV11-2, with a tentative D call TRBD1 (6 bases). This CDR3 spans 13 amino acids. V shed 4 bases and J shed 5 bases, with 11 bases lying between them. The germline gives CDR1 SGHAT, CDR2 FQNNGV. The chain's CDR3 is CASSSDQGTEAFF. In nucleotides, the CDR3 is TGTGCCAGCAGCTCAGACCAGGGGACTGAAGCTTTCTTT.

This rearrangement joins TRBV7-2 to TRBJ2-5; perhaps TRBD2 as D (5 bases). The CDR3 is 14 residues long. The ends were cut back, 5 bases at V and 0 bases at J, with 10 bases in the middle. Germline V gives CDR1 SGHTA, CDR2 FQGNSA. The DNA of the CDR3 is TGTGCCAGCAGCCTGGACTTGTACCAAGAGACCCAGTACTTC. Translated, it gives CASSLDLYQETQYF.

The chain carries TRBV6-1 and TRBJ1-4; D unclear. Germline CDR1 reads MNHNS; CDR2 reads SASEGT. The CDR3 sequence is 13 residues long. The V end lost 2 bases, the J end lost 8 bases, and 9 bases lay between the germline ends. CDR3 in DNA: TGTGCCAGCAGTGAAATGGTGCAGGAAAAACTGTTTTTT. Protein product: CASSEMVQEKLFF.

The chain couples TRBV9 to TRBJ2-5; 7 nucleotides agree with TRBD1. This CDR3 is 15 amino acids long. The V gene's germline CDR1 is SGDLS and CDR2 YYNGEE. V trimming: 3 bases; J trimming: 1 base; junction bases outside the gene matches: 6. The DNA for the CDR3 is TGTGCCAGCAGCGAGGGACAGCAGATCCAAGAGACCCAGTACTTC. It translates to CASSEGQQIQETQYF.

The chain has TRBV19 and TRBJ2-3; maybe TRBD2 (5 bases). CDR1 LNHDA and CDR2 SQIVND come from the germline V gene (reference sequence). This CDR3 region has 13 residues. Deletions cut 1 base from V and 4 bases from J, with 6 bases between. The CDR3 nucleotides read TGTGCCAGTAGTATAGGCGGGTCAGATACGCAGTATTTT. Protein sequence: CASSIGGSDTQYF.

The V and J genes are TRBV5-4 and TRBJ2-7, with no clear D. The CDR3 loop spans 13 amino acids. The V end was cut by 0 bases, the J end by 2 bases, with 6 bases between. Germline V gives CDR1 SGHNT, CDR2 YYREEE (reference sequence). The CDR3 spells CASSLDLAYEQYF. In DNA form, the CDR3 reads TGTGCCAGCAGCTTGGACTTGGCCTACGAGCAGTACTTC.

This clone has only one observation. In DNA form, the CDR3 reads TGTGCCAGCAGTTACTCGAACAGGGGGGCCTACGAGCAGTACTTC. Translated: CASSYSNRGAYEQYF. The chain uses TRBV6-5 and TRBJ2-7; 8 bases fit TRBD1. Germline values: CDR1 MNHEY, CDR2 SVGAGI. CDR3 size: 15 residues. J was trimmed by 2 bases and V by 0 bases; bases with no gene match: 3.

The V gene is TRBV5-1, the J gene TRBJ1-1; TRBD1 aligns across 7 bases. This CDR3 has 15 amino acids. Germline V gives CDR1 SGHRS, CDR2 YFSETQ. V lost 2 bases, J lost 0 bases, and 4 bases stayed unmatched. CDR3 in DNA: TGCGCCAGCAGCTTCACAGGGGAGATGAACACTGAAGCTTTCTTT. Amino acids: CASSFTGEMNTEAFF.

The genes are TRBV29-1 and TRBJ2-1; 14 bases match TRBD2. Losses at the gene ends were 7 bases for V and 2 bases for J; bases not matched to a gene: 7. Germline CDR1 SQVTM, CDR2 ANQGSEA. CDR3 length: 16 amino acids. The DNA for the CDR3 is TGCAGCGGGCGGACTAGCGGGAGGATTACCTACAATGAGCAGTTCTTC. Translating gives CSGRTSGRITYNEQFF.

A few counts support this clone. The chain links TRBV5-1 to TRBJ1-3; 10 positions match TRBD1. The CDR3 is 17 amino acids. V trimming: 4 bases; J trimming: 3 bases; junction bases outside the gene matches: 10. The germline CDR1 and CDR2 sequences are SGHRS and YFSETQ. The CDR3 here is CASSPGTGEPRGNTIYF. CDR3 nucleotides: TGCGCCAGCAGCCCCGGGACAGGGGAACCGCGTGGAAACACCATATATTTT.

The table lists this clone with a few counts. The chain carries TRBV25-1 and TRBJ2-1; 7 bases match TRBD1. Looked up from germline, CDR1 is MGHDK and CDR2 is SYGVNS. J was trimmed by 10 bases and V by 5 bases; bases with no gene match: 14. This CDR3 has 15 amino acids. DNA of the CDR3: TGTGCCAGCAGTACACCGGGACAGCTCATCAGGGAGCAGTTCTTC. Its translation: CASSTPGQLIREQFF.

The sample holds a few counts of this clone. The sample contains more than one DNA sequence encoding this CDR3. The chain links TRBV7-9 to TRBJ1-5; 7 bases line up with TRBD1. From germline, CDR1 is SEHNR and CDR2 FQNEAQ (reference sequence). J gave up 2 bases and V 3 bases, and 1 base lay outside the gene matches. The CDR3 consists of 14 residues. The CDR3 loop is CASSFTGGNQPQHF. The CDR3 bases are TGTGCCAGCAGCTTCACAGGGGGCAATCAGCCCCAGCATTTT.

The chain carries TRBV28 and TRBJ1-4; D gene uncertain. The CDR3 runs 12 residues. V was shortened by 2 bases and J by 8 bases, with 6 bases between the two germline ends. Germline V CDR1 and CDR2: MDHEN, SYDVKM. The CDR3 region has the DNA TGTGCCAGCAGTTTAGTCCCGGAAAAACTGTTTTTT. Amino acids: CASSLVPEKLFF.

The gene calls are TRBV6-5 and TRBJ2-5; D gene uncertain. CDR3 length: 13 amino acids. The V end was cut by 4 bases, the J end by 7 bases, with 13 bases between. Per the germline V gene, CDR1 is MNHEY and CDR2 is SVGAGI. Here the CDR3 reads CASSSPPRGTQYF. The CDR3 DNA sequence: TGTGCCAGCAGTTCCCCTCCTAGAGGGACCCAGTACTTC.

V and J are TRBV6-1 and TRBJ2-6; no firm D call. This CDR3 spans 13 amino acids. Trimming removed 6 bases at V and 2 bases at J, with 5 bases between. The V gene's germline CDR1 is MNHNS and CDR2 SASEGT. In nucleotides, the CDR3 is TGTGCCAGCAGACTAACTGGGGCCAACGTCCTGACTTTC. It is translated as CASRLTGANVLTF.

The gene calls are TRBV30 and TRBJ1-5; 8 bases agree with TRBD1. Trimming at V came to 4 bases and at J to 2 bases, leaving 4 bases not matched to a gene. The CDR3 covers 14 residues. CDR1 and CDR2 from the germline V gene are GTSNPN and SVGIG (reference sequence). In DNA, the CDR3 is TGTGCCTGGACACAGGGGGACGGCAATCAGCCCCAGCATTTT. This gives the protein CAWTQGDGNQPQHF.

The J gene is TRBJ1-5, the V gene TRBV10-3; 7 nucleotides match TRBD1. Germline CDR1 is ENHRY and CDR2 is SYGVKD. V lost 4 bases to trimming and J lost 6 bases; unmatched junction nucleotides: 6. The CDR3 has 14 residues. Written as DNA, the CDR3 is TGTGCCATCAGTGGACAGGGTTACGGTCAGCCCCAGCATTTT. It specifies CAISGQGYGQPQHF.

The rearrangement uses TRBV25-1 and TRBJ1-2; 9 bases fit TRBD1. The CDR3 is 14 amino acids. Germline V gives CDR1 MGHDK, CDR2 SYGVNS. V gave up 6 bases and J gave up 4 bases; unmatched junction bases: 6. The CDR3: CASREQGAGYGYTF. The CDR3, as DNA: TGTGCCAGCAGAGAACAGGGGGCCGGCTATGGCTACACCTTC.

The V call is TRBV5-6, the J call TRBJ2-7; 7 bases line up with TRBD2. The junction had 10 bases not matched to a gene; V was cut back by 4 bases and J by 3 bases. Germline lookup yields CDR1 SGHDT and CDR2 YYEEEE. The CDR3 contains 15 residues. The CDR3 loop is CASSRAGTTLYEQYF. The CDR3 region has the DNA TGTGCCAGCAGCCGCGCGGGGACTACCCTCTACGAGCAGTACTTC.

This clone was seen only a few times. This rearrangement joins TRBV6-5 to TRBJ2-1, with D perhaps matching TRBD2 (5 bases). Germline V CDR1 and CDR2: MNHEY, SVGAGI. The CDR3 contains 14 residues. V was shortened by 2 bases and J by 9 bases, with 14 bases between the two germline ends. CDR3 protein: CASSYLGIRGEQFF. The CDR3, as DNA: TGTGCCAGCAGTTACCTTGGGATTCGGGGTGAGCAGTTCTTC.

The genes are TRBV30 and TRBJ1-1; D unclear. Germline CDR1 reads GTSNPN; CDR2 reads SVGIG (reference sequence). The CDR3 runs to 12 residues. Trimming removed 2 bases at V and 6 bases at J, with 10 bases between. In nucleotides, the CDR3 is TGTGCCTGGAGTAGGGAGAAGCCTGAAGCTTTCTTT. Protein: CAWSREKPEAFF.